One sample yielded the 28 T cell receptor beta chains listed below, sequenced in a study of OX40 agonist ivuxolimab in advanced cancers. The data were produced by immunoSEQ multiplex PCR, yet TCRdb's version contains in-frame clones alone and is incomplete. The table shows about 26,000 clones, with roughly 90% occurring only once. The specimen comprised CD4+ or CD8+ T cells sorted from blood, sampled in a trial of the OX40 agonist ivuxolimab. These TCRs come from an adult with an advanced solid tumor such as melanoma, head and neck, liver or kidney cancer.

The gene calls are TRBV28 and TRBJ2-1; D is undetermined. Germline V gene sequence: CDR1 MDHEN, CDR2 SYDVKM. The V gene lost 10 bases and the J gene lost 4 bases, with 8 bases spanning the gap. The CDR3 is 11 residues long. The CDR3 reads CATDVYNEQFF. The CDR3 region has the DNA TGTGCCACCGACGTATACAATGAGCAGTTCTTC.

V and J are TRBV4-2 and TRBJ2-1, with D possibly being TRBD2 (6 bases). The germline CDR1 and CDR2 sequences are LGHNA and YNFKEQ. V was cut by 0 bases and J by 6 bases, with 12 bases left in between. CDR3 size: 15 residues. The CDR3 region has the DNA TGTGCCAGCAGCCAAGATGCGGGGACGGGCAATGAGCAGTTCTTC. It specifies CASSQDAGTGNEQFF.

This clone was observed once. The chain links TRBV5-1 to TRBJ2-3, with 7 bases lining up with TRBD2. The junction had 7 bases not matched to a gene; V was cut back by 1 base and J by 5 bases. The CDR3 length is 15 residues. Germline V gene data show CDR1 as SGHRS and CDR2 as YFSETQ. The CDR3 loop is CASSLSAGSGDTQYF. Here the CDR3 DNA reads TGCGCCAGCAGCTTGTCAGCGGGATCGGGAGATACGCAGTATTTT.

The rearrangement uses TRBV19 and TRBJ2-3, with TRBD2 matching over 7 bases. Germline V CDR1 and CDR2: LNHDA, SQIVND (reference sequence). The CDR3 has 14 amino acids. Trimming cost V 5 bases and J 3 bases; bases outside gene matches: 5. This CDR3 reads CASSWGGGTDTQYF. Here the CDR3 DNA reads TGTGCCAGTAGTTGGGGCGGGGGAACAGATACGCAGTATTTT.

The chain employs TRBV4-1 and TRBJ2-1; D is ambiguous. V shed 1 base and J shed 0 bases, with 4 bases lying between them. CDR3 length: 14 amino acids. Germline assignment: CDR1 MGHRA and CDR2 YSYEKL. CDR3 protein: CASSQGVSYNEQFF. CDR3 DNA: TGCGCCAGCAGCCAAGGCGTCTCCTACAATGAGCAGTTCTTC.

This clone has only one observation. The chain has TRBV4-1 and TRBJ2-5; D is unresolved. Deletions cut 0 bases from V and 2 bases from J, with 10 bases between. CDR3 length: 15 residues. Germline V lookup: CDR1 MGHRA, CDR2 YSYEKL. The CDR3, as DNA: TGCGCCAGCAGCCAAGAGGAAAAACCTCAAGAGACCCAGTACTTC. Translation: CASSQEEKPQETQYF.

This clone was recorded a few times. CDR3 loop: CASSPVSMNTEAFF. CDR3 in DNA: TGCGCCAGCAGCCCGGTGTCTATGAACACTGAAGCTTTCTTT. The rearrangement links TRBV4-1 to TRBJ1-1, with D hard to call. Germline values: CDR1 MGHRA, CDR2 YSYEKL. The CDR3 extends over 14 amino acids. Trimming cost V 4 bases and J 0 bases, with 9 bases left between them.

V gene TRBV4-1 combines with J gene TRBJ1-2; no clear D gene. Germline V gene lookup returns CDR1 MGHRA and CDR2 YSYEKL. The CDR3 runs to 15 residues. Trimming took 4 bases from V and 2 from J, leaving 14 bases between them. The CDR3 region is CASSPSALGNYGYTF. The CDR3 nucleotides are TGCGCCAGCAGCCCTTCGGCCCTGGGGAACTATGGCTACACCTTC.

This chain joins TRBV19 and TRBJ1-5, with no clear D. The germline V gene has CDR1 LNHDA and CDR2 SQIVND (reference sequence). CDR3 size: 15 residues. V was clipped by 1 base and J by 3 bases, with 10 bases between them. The CDR3 DNA reads as TGTGCCAGTAGTATAGCTGGGTCCTTCAATCAGCCCCAGCATTTT. Translating gives CASSIAGSFNQPQHF.

The rearrangement links TRBV28 to TRBJ1-5; D unresolved. Germline V gene data show CDR1 as MDHEN and CDR2 as SYDVKM. CDR3 length equals 15 residues. V lost 3 bases and J lost 5, with 14 bases in between. CDR3 nucleotide sequence: TGTGCCAGCAGTTTCTCCCTGGGATGGGATCAGCCCCAGCATTTT. Amino acid sequence: CASSFSLGWDQPQHF.

The chain recombines TRBV10-3 with TRBJ2-5; D not certain. The CDR3 length is 13 residues. Germline lookup yields CDR1 ENHRY and CDR2 SYGVKD. V was shortened by 10 bases and J by 1 base, with 13 bases between the two germline ends. The CDR3 loop reads CATLESVQETQYF. The CDR3 DNA reads TGTGCCACGCTCGAGAGCGTCCAAGAGACCCAGTACTTC.

The chain recombines TRBV27 with TRBJ2-1; perhaps D is TRBD1 or TRBD2 (5 bases each). Germline V gives CDR1 MNHEY, CDR2 SMNVEV (reference sequence). The V gene lost 2 bases and the J gene lost 1 base, with 15 bases spanning the gap. CDR3 length: 17 residues. The CDR3 protein is CASSLLGAGQSYNEQFF. For the CDR3, the DNA is TGTGCCAGCAGTTTACTCGGGGCAGGGCAATCCTACAATGAGCAGTTCTTC.

The chain employs TRBV4-3 and TRBJ2-7, with D unclear. The CDR3 consists of 14 residues. V was trimmed by 0 bases and J by 7 bases, leaving 13 bases between them. Germline V gene lookup returns CDR1 LGHNA and CDR2 YSLEER. The CDR3 is CASSQDLHLGEQYF. The CDR3 DNA is TGCGCCAGCAGCCAAGATCTGCATTTGGGGGAGCAGTACTTC.

The chain employs TRBV6-1 and TRBJ2-5; TRBD1 is a possible D gene (5 bases). Trimming left V 3 bases short and J 5 bases short, with 13 bases between. The CDR3 runs 14 residues. Germline V gene sequence: CDR1 MNHNS, CDR2 SASEGT. The CDR3, as DNA: TGTGCCAGCAGTGAGCCCAGGGTCTGGGAGACCCAGTACTTC. It encodes CASSEPRVWETQYF.

This sequence joins TRBV6-1 and TRBJ2-7; D is uncertain. The CDR3 has 11 amino acids. Trimming stripped 7 bases from V and 3 bases from J, with 7 bases between. From germline, CDR1 is MNHNS and CDR2 SASEGT. The CDR3 region is CASIGVYEQYF. The CDR3 DNA reads as TGTGCCAGCATTGGGGTCTACGAGCAGTACTTC.

CDR3 DNA sequence: TGTGCCAGCACCGGGGACAGGGACTATGGCTACACCTTC. This translates into CASTGDRDYGYTF. This sequence joins TRBV2 and TRBJ1-2; 9 nucleotides line up with TRBD1. The CDR3 covers 13 residues. V was clipped by 7 bases and J by 3 bases; unmatched bases: 3. Germline V gene sequence: CDR1 SNHLY, CDR2 FYNNEI.

The chain carries TRBV19 and TRBJ2-2; D uncertain. The ends were cut back, 10 bases at V and 7 bases at J, with 13 bases in the middle. Germline CDR1 and CDR2: LNHDA and SQIVND (reference sequence). This CDR3 spans 12 amino acids. CDR3 region: CAIWVKYGELFF. In nucleotides, the CDR3 is TGTGCCATATGGGTTAAGTACGGGGAGCTGTTTTTT.

The CDR3 loop reads CASSISSFHEQFF. The CDR3 region has the DNA TGTGCCAGTAGTATCTCCTCTTTCCATGAGCAGTTCTTC. The chain joins TRBV19 to TRBJ2-1; the D is unclear. CDR3 size: 13 residues. From germline, CDR1 is LNHDA and CDR2 SQIVND (reference sequence). Trimming left V 3 bases short and J 8 bases short, with 11 bases between. Full variable domain (outside the CDR3, taken from reference TRBV19 and TRBJ2-1): DGGITQSPKYLFRKEGQNVTLSCEQNLNHDAMYWYRQDPGQGLRLIYYSQIVNDFQKGDIAEGYSVSREKKESFPLTVTSAQKNPTAFYLCASSISSFHEQFFGPGTRLTVL.

This rearrangement joins TRBV7-9 to TRBJ2-5, with D perhaps TRBD1 (5 bases). Germline CDR1 reads SEHNR; CDR2 reads FQNEAQ (reference sequence). The CDR3 is 14 residues long. V was pared by 6 bases and J by 1 base, with 12 bases between. CDR3 nucleotide sequence: TGTGCCAGCAGTGAAGGGGCCTTCCAAGAGACCCAGTACTTC. Translation gives CASSEGAFQETQYF.

The chain is built from TRBV28 and TRBJ2-3; the match to TRBD2 covers 9 bases. CDR3 length equals 15 residues. With 4 bases clipped from V and 8 bases from J, the junction kept 10 bases outside the gene matches. CDR1 and CDR2 from the germline V gene are MDHEN and SYDVKM. The CDR3 region is CASSSWREGVGTQYF. In DNA form, the CDR3 reads TGTGCCAGCAGTTCGTGGCGGGAGGGCGTTGGTACGCAGTATTTT.

To note about this clone: One junction end disagrees with the germline gene, perhaps due to a read error. The chain employs TRBV7-8 and TRBJ2-7; TRBD1 aligns across 9 bases. The germline CDR1 and CDR2 sequences are SGHVS and FQNEAQ. This CDR3 region has 15 residues. CDR3 protein: CAGSVLGQGSYEQYF. The CDR3 coding sequence is TGTGCCGGCAGCGTCCTGGGACAGGGATCCTACGAGCAGTACTTC.

This rearrangement joins TRBV19 to TRBJ1-5, with no clear D. Trimming cost V 5 bases and J 3 bases, with 8 bases left between them. The CDR3 length is 13 residues. Germline V gene data show CDR1 as LNHDA and CDR2 as SQIVND (reference sequence). CDR3 sequence: CASSLSYNQPQHF. In nucleotides, the CDR3 is TGTGCCAGTAGTCTAAGCTACAATCAGCCCCAGCATTTT. Complete variable domain (other parts from reference TRBV19 and TRBJ1-5): DGGITQSPKYLFRKEGQNVTLSCEQNLNHDAMYWYRQDPGQGLRLIYYSQIVNDFQKGDIAEGYSVSREKKESFPLTVTSAQKNPTAFYLCASSLSYNQPQHFGDGTRLSIL.

This chain connects TRBV20-1 to TRBJ1-1, with D unclear. This CDR3 region has 10 residues. Germline loops: CDR1 DFQATT, CDR2 SNEGSKA (reference sequence). The V and J ends lost 6 bases and 4 bases respectively, with 6 bases between them. CDR3 sequence: CSALVTEAFF. CDR3 in DNA: TGCAGTGCCCTCGTCACTGAAGCTTTCTTT.

Note on this clone: Additional DNA sequences in this sample encode the identical CDR3. This rearrangement joins TRBV5-1 to TRBJ2-2, with D possibly being TRBD2 (6 bases). The V end was cut by 3 bases, the J end by 8 bases, with 20 bases between. CDR1 is SGHRS and CDR2 is YFSETQ in the germline V gene. This CDR3 contains 16 residues. The chain's CDR3 is CASSSLRTSLNGELFF. The CDR3 nucleotides read TGCGCCAGCAGCTCGTTACGAACTAGCCTCAATGGGGAGCTGTTTTTT.

The genes are TRBV11-3 and TRBJ2-3; 9 nucleotides align to TRBD2. Germline V gene sequence: CDR1 SGHNT, CDR2 YENEEA. V was pared by 1 base and J by 2 bases, with 1 base of the junction left unmatched. The CDR3 sequence is 15 residues long. CDR3 loop: CASSLGLADTDTQYF. CDR3 bases: TGTGCCAGCAGCTTAGGACTAGCGGACACAGATACGCAGTATTTT.

On this clone itself: A far larger clone is only one base removed, so a read error is likely. The V and J genes are TRBV27 and TRBJ2-1; 14 nucleotides align to TRBD2. The CDR3 spans 15 residues. Germline assignment: CDR1 MNHEY and CDR2 SMNVEV (reference sequence). Trimming took 2 bases from V and 7 from J; bases not matched to a gene: 1. This CDR3 is CASSLGTSGRNEQFF. The CDR3, as DNA: TGTGCCAGCAGTTTAGGGACTAGCGGGAGAAATGAGCAGTTCTTC.

The chain links TRBV27 to TRBJ2-2; D is unresolved. The V gene lost 2 bases and the J gene lost 4 bases, with 11 bases spanning the gap. The CDR3 sequence is 15 residues long. Per germline, CDR1 MNHEY and CDR2 SMNVEV (reference sequence). The CDR3 nucleotides are TGTGCCAGCAGTTTAGGGCCATACTCCACCGGGGAGCTGTTTTTT. It translates to CASSLGPYSTGELFF.

With respect to this clone: No DNA is shown, since the ends of the CDR3 on it are uncertain; the CDR3 is the one TCRdb lists. The chain has TRBV1 and TRBJ2-1; no check of the table's D call, TRBD2, against the DNA was made. TRBV1 is designated a pseudogene. The CDR3 region is 17 residues in length, termini included. CDR3 loop: CTSSPPIVAGGNNEQFF.